This TCR beta chain was observed in a study of blood T cell repertoires in COVID-19 (dated by TCRdb to 2020 to 2022). A note on the overall study: Collaborator samples came from the United States, Italy and Spain and covered acute and convalescent phases of COVID-19. The prospective study material was composed of cDNA or gDNA derived from T cells, B-cell-depleted T cells, or PBMCs. The dataset comprised deeply sampled blood TCRbeta repertoires from subjects exposed to, actively infected with, or recovered from COVID-19. The repertoires were made available in a free public database intended to serve as a resource for research on the immune response to SARS-CoV-2. Samples came from the ongoing ImmuneRACE study (first 160 participants) plus 1,254 subjects from 6 global collaborators. Nearly every sample came with metadata listing a de-identified subject ID, COVID-19 status, age in years and sex. HLA class I and class II types, where available, came from metadata supplied by the sample provider rather than from assay-based typing.

Each collaborating institution followed its own protocols to collect whole blood in K2EDTA tubes. For TCRbeta analysis, collaborators shipped samples as frozen whole blood, isolated PBMCs, or DNA extracted from either of those sample types. The CDR3 holds 14 amino acids from the cysteine to the phenylalanine. Only the CDR3 part of the read is kept: 42 bases, read in frame from the first base. As encoded in the germline V gene, CDR1 is ENHRY while CDR2 is SYGVKD. V was cut back by 0 bases and J by 3 bases, leaving a gap of 6 bases between them. The immunoSEQ Assay, a bias-controlled multiplex PCR, was used to amplify TCRbeta CDR3 regions from genomic DNA. On the authors' methods: Nucleated cell counts per sample were estimated from amplification of reference gene primers within the assay. To quantify the absolute abundance of each unique TCRbeta CDR3 rearrangement, sequence reads were collapsed and filtered. For each sample, productive Simpson clonality was calculated as the square root of Simpson's diversity index over productive rearrangements. TCRdb re-hosts the immuneACCESS table, in-frame sequences only. Its copies lack some clones; in the studies checked, an unresolved V gene accounts for under half of them, and the cause for the rest is not known. V, J and clone size reflect that table, while D and trimming were determined from the DNA. Across this sample there are approximately 150,000 clones, with approximately 81% seen only once. About 2.8% of the sample belongs to the ten largest clones.

Here is what the overall study found, with its caveats: Clinical and demographic metadata were provided uncurated, with the amount varying by source and participant.

To note about this clone: Its antigen is still unknown. No qualities accompany the bases; no much larger clone lies one base away.

The receptor was derived from a human donor with acute or convalescent COVID-19. The donor label of this sample is uncertain. Sequenced input: peripheral blood. The chain links TRBV10-3 with TRBJ1-3, with no confidently assigned D gene. The DNA sequence is as follows: TGTGCCATCAGTGAGTCCCCGAGTGGAAACACCATATATTTT. The resulting protein is CAISESPSGNTIYF.